The sequence of this T cell receptor beta chain was determined in a study of post-analysis software for immune sequencing data. Findings and caveats of the study: Controls showed lower frequencies than patients for roughly 5 TRBV segments, and TRBV5-6, TRBV5-1 and TRBV20-1 were among these.

Unique molecular identifiers were carried by the TCR beta cDNA libraries. TCRdb re-derived calls from the PCR reads in MiXCR, one entry per CDR3 protein. The sample lists a few hundred thousand distinct CDR3 sequences, 34% seen once, with 4.5% to 7.5% in the top ten. CDR1 MNHEY and CDR2 SVGAGI come from the germline V gene. Trimming removed 7 bases from V and 6 bases from J, with 15 bases in between. This CDR3 has 13 residues. Points on this clonotype: Its target is not known.

Sample: blood. The sequence was obtained from a girl younger than 18 with multiple sclerosis. The chain combines TRBV6-5 with TRBJ1-2; no firm D call. The CDR3 DNA reads as TGTGCCAGCACTGTGGGCCCCGGGAATGGCTACACCTTC. Translation gives CASTVGPGNGYTF.